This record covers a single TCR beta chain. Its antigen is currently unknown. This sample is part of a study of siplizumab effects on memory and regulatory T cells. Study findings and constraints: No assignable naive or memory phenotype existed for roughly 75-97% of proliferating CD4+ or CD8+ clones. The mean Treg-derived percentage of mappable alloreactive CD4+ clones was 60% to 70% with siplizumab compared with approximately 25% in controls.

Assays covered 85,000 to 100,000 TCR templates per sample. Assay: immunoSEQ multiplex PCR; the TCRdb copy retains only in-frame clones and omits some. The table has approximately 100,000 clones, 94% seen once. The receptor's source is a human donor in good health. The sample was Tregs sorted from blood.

This chain's CDR3 is CASSLVAVQETQYF. CDR3 bases: TGCGCCAGCAGCTTGGTGGCGGTTCAAGAGACCCAGTACTTC. The chain combines TRBV5-1 with TRBJ2-5; D not certain. Germline V gives CDR1 SGHRS, CDR2 YFSETQ. Trimming left V 0 bases short and J 2 bases short, with 8 bases between. CDR3 length equals 14 residues.